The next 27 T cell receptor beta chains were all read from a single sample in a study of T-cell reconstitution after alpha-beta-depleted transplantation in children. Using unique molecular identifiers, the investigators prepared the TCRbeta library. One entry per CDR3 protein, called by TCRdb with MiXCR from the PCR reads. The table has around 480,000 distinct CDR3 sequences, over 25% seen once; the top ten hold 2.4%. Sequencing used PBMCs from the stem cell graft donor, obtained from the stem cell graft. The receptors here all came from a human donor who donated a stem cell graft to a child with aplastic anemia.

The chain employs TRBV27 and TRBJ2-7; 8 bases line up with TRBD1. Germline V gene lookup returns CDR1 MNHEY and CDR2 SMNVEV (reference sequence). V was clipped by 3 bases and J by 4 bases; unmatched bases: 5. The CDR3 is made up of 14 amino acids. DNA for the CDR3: TGTGCCAGCAGTTTTCGGACAGGGTGGTACGAGCAGTACTTC. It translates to CASSFRTGWYEQYF.

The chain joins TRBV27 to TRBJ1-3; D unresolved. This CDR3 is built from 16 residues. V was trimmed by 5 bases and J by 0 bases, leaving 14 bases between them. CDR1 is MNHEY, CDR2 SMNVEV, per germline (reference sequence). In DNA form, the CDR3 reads TGTGCCAGCAGTCCCGGACTGCCCTACTCTGGAAACACCATATATTTT. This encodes CASSPGLPYSGNTIYF.

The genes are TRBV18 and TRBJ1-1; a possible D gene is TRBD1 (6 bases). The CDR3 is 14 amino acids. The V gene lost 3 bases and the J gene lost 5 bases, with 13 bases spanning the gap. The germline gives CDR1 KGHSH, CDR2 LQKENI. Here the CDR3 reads CASSPWGAETEAFF. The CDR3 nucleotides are TGTGCCAGCTCACCGTGGGGGGCGGAAACTGAAGCTTTCTTT.

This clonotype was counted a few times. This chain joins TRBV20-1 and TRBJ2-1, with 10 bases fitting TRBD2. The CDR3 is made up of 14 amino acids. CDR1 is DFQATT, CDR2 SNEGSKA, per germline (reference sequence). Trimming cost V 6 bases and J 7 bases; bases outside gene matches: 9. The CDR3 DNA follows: TGCAGTGCGCTTTCTAGCGGGAGTAGTAATGAGCAGTTCTTC. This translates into CSALSSGSSNEQFF.

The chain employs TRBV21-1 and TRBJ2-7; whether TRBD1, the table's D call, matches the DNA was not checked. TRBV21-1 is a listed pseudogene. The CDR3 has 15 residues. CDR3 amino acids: CASSKVWGSSYEQYV. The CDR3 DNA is TGTGCCAGCAGCAAAGTGTGGGGCAGCTCCTACGAGCAGTACGTC.

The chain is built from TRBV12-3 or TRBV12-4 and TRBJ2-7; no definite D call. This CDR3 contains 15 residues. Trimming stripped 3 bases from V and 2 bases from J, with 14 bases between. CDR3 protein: CASSFPLGGTYEQYF. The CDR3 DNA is TGTGCCAGCAGTTTCCCTCTCGGCGGAACCTACGAGCAGTACTTC.

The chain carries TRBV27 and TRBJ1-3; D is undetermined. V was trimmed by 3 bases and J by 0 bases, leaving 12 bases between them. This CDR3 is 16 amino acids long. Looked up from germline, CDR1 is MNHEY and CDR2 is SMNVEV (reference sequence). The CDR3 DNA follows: TGTGCCAGCAGTTTGAGCGGCAGCAGCTCTGGAAACACCATATATTTT. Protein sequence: CASSLSGSSSGNTIYF.

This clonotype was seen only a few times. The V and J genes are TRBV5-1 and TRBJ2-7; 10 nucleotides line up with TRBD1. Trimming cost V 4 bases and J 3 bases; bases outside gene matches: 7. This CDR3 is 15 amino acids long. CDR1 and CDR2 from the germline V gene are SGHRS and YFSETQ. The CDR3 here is CASSLPGTGVYEQYF. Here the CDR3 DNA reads TGCGCCAGCAGCCTACCCGGGACAGGGGTCTACGAGCAGTACTTC.

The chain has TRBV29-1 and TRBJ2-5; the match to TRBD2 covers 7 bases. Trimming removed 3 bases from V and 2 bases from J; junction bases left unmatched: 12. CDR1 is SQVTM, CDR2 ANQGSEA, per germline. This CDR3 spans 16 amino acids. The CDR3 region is CSVEGVAGRDQETQYF. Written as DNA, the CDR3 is TGCAGCGTTGAGGGAGTAGCGGGTAGAGATCAAGAGACCCAGTACTTC.

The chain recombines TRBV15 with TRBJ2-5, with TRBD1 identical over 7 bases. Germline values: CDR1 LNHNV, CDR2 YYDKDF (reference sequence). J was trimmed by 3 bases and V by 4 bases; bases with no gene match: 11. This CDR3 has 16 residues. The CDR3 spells CATSIDSTGRKETQYF. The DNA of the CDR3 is TGTGCCACCAGCATAGACTCGACAGGGCGAAAAGAGACCCAGTACTTC.

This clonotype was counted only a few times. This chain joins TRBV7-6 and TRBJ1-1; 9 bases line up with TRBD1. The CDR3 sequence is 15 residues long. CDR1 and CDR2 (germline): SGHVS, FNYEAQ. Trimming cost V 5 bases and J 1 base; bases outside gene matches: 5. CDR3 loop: CASSPRQGGNTEAFF. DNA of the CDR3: TGTGCCAGCAGCCCCCGACAGGGGGGGAACACTGAAGCTTTCTTT.

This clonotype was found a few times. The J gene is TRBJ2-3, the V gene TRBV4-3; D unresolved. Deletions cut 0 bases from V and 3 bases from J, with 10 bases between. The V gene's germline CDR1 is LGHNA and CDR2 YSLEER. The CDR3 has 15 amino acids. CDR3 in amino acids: CASSQDRMGTDTQYF. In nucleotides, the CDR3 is TGCGCCAGCAGCCAAGATCGAATGGGGACAGATACGCAGTATTTT.

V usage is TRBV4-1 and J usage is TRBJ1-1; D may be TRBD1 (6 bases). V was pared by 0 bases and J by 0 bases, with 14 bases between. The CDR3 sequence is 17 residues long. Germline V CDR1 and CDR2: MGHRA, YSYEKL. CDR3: CASSQDTPGGMNTEAFF. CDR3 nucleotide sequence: TGCGCCAGCAGCCAAGATACTCCGGGGGGCATGAACACTGAAGCTTTCTTT.

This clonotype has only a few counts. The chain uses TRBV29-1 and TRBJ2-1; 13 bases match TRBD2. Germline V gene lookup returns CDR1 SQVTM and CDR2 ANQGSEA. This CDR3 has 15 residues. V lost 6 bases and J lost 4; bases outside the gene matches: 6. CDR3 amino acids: CSVAGTSGEYNEQFF. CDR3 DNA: TGCAGCGTGGCCGGGACTAGCGGGGAATACAATGAGCAGTTCTTC.

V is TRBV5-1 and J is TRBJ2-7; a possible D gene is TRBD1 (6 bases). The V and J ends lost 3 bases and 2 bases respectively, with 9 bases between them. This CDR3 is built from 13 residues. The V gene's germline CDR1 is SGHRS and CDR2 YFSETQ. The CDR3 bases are TGCGCCAGCAGCTCGGACAGCACCTACGAGCAGTACTTC. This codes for CASSSDSTYEQYF.

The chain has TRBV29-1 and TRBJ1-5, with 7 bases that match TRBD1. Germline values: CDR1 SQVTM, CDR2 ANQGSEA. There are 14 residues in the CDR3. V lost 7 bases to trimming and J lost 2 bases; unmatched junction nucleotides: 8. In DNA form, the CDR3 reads TGCAGCGCCTCCACCGGGACAGGCAATCAGCCCCAGCATTTT. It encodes CSASTGTGNQPQHF.

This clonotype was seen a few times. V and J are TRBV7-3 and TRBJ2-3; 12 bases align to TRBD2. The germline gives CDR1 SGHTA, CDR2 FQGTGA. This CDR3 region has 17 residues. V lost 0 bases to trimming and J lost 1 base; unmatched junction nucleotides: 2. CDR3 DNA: TGTGCCAGCAGCTTAACGGCTAGCGGGAGGGGCACAGATACGCAGTATTTT. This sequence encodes CASSLTASGRGTDTQYF.

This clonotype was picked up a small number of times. The CDR3 sequence: CASTPSGTATVNEQFF. The CDR3 DNA follows: TGTGCCAGCACCCCTTCGGGGACTGCCACGGTCAATGAGCAGTTCTTC. V is TRBV27 and J is TRBJ2-1, with D perhaps TRBD2 (6 bases). The CDR3 contains 16 residues. Trimming cost V 7 bases and J 6 bases, with 22 bases left between them. The germline gives CDR1 MNHEY, CDR2 SMNVEV (reference sequence).

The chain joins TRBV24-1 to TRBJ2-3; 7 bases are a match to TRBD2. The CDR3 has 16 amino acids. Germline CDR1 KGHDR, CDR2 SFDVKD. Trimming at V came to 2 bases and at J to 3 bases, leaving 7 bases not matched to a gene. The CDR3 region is CATSDWTREGTDTQYF. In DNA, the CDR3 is TGTGCCACCAGTGATTGGACTAGAGAGGGAACAGATACGCAGTATTTT.

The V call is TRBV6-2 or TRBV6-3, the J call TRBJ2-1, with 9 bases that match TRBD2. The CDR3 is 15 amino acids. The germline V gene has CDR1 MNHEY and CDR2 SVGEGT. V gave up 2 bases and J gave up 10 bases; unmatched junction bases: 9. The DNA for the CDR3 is TGTGCCAGCAGTTACCGGCTAGCGGGATATGGGGAGCAGTTCTTC. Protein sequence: CASSYRLAGYGEQFF.

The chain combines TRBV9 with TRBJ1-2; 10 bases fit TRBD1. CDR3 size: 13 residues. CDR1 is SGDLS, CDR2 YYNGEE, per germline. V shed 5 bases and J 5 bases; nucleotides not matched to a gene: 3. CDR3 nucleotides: TGTGCCAGCAGGGCGGGACAGGGGTATGGCTACACCTTC. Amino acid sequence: CASRAGQGYGYTF.

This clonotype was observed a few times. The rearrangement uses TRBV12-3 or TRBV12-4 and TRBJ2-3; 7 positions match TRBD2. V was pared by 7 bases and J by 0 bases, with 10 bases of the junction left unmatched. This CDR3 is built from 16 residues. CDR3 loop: CASILGRATSTDTQYF. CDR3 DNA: TGTGCCAGCATCCTGGGGAGGGCGACGAGCACAGATACGCAGTATTTT.

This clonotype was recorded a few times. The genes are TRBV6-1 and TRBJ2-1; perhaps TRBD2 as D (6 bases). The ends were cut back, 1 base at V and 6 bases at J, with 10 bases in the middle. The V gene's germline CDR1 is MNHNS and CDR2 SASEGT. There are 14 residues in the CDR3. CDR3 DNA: TGTGCCAGCAGTGAAGGTGCGGGGTTCAATGAGCAGTTCTTC. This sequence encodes CASSEGAGFNEQFF.

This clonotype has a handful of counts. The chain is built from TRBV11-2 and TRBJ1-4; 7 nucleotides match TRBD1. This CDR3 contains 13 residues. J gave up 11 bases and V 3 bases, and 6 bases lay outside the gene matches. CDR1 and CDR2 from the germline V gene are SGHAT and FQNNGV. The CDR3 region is CASSFTSGGKLFF. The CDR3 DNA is TGTGCCAGCAGCTTCACCTCAGGGGGTAAACTGTTTTTT.

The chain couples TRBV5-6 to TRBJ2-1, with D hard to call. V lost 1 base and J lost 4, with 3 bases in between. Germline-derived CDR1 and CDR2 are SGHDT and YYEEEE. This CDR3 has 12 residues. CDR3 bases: TGTGCCAGCAGCTTGCTGTACAATGAGCAGTTCTTC. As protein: CASSLLYNEQFF.

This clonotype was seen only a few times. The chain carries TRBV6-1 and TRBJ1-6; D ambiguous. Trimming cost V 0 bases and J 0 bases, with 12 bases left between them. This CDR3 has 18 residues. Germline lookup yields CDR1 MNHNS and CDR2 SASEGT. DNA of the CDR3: TGTGCCAGCAGTGAAGCGCCACAGTCTAGCTCCTATAATTCACCCCTCCACTTT. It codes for CASSEAPQSSSYNSPLHF.

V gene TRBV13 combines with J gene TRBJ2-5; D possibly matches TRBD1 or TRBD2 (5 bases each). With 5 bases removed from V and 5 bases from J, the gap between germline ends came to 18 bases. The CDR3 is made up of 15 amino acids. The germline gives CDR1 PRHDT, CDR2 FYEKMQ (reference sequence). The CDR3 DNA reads TGTGCCAGCAGCATAACCAGGGAGTATGGGGAGACCCAGTACTTC. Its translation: CASSITREYGETQYF. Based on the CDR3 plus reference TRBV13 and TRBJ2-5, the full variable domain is AAGVIQSPRHLIKEKRETATLKCYPIPRHDTVYWYQQGPGQDPQFLISFYEKMQSDKGSIPDRFSAQQFSDYHSELNMSSLELGDSALYFCASSITREYGETQYFGPGTRLLVL.